The clone carrying this TCR beta chain was seen many times. Its antigen is still unknown. This sample is drawn from a study of neurological immune-mediated disorders. Broader study findings: Private repertoires in all groups were suggested, as expanded clones shared no CDR3 amino acid sequences across subjects.

Time point noted: longitudinal time-point 1 (baseline). The V end lost 4 bases, the J end lost 1 base, and 1 base lay between the germline ends. Germline V CDR1 and CDR2: MNHNY, SVGAGI (reference sequence). This CDR3 has 11 amino acids. One entry per CDR3 protein, called by TCRdb with MiXCR from the 5' RACE reads. The table has fewer than 90,000 distinct CDR3 sequences, around 9.6% seen once. Sequenced input: PBMCs. V gene TRBV6-6 combines with J gene TRBJ2-5; no clear D gene. The sequence was obtained from a man aged 25-45 years in good health. The CDR3, as DNA: TGTGCCAGCAGTTCCCAAGAGACCCAGTACTTC. It encodes CASSSQETQYF.